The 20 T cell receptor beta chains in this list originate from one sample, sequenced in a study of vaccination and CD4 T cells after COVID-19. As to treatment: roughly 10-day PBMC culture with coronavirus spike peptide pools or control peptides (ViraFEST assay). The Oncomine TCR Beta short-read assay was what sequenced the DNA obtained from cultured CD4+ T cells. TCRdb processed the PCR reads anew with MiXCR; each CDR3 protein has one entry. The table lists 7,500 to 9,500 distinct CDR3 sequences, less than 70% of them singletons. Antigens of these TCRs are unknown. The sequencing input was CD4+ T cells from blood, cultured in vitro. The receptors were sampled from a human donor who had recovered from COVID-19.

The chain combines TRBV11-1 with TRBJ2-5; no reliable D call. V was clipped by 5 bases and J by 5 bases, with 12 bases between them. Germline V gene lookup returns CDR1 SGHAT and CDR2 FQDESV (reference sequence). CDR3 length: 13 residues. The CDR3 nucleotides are TGTGCCAGCAGCCGTCGTTCGACCGAGACCCAGTACTTC. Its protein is CASSRRSTETQYF.

CDR3 in amino acids: CSVDRSGYTF. CDR3 coding DNA: TGCAGCGTTGACAGGAGTGGCTACACCTTC. The genes are TRBV29-1 and TRBJ1-2; D gene unclear. The CDR3 is made up of 10 amino acids. In germline, CDR1 is SQVTM, CDR2 ANQGSEA. Trimming took off 3 bases at V and 7 bases at J, with 6 bases between the two ends.

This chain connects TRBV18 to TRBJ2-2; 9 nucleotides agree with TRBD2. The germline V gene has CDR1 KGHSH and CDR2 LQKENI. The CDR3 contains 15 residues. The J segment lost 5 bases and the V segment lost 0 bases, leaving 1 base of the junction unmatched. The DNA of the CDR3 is TGTGCCAGCTCACCACCCCTAGCGGGGACCGGGGAGCTGTTTTTT. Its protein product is CASSPPLAGTGELFF.

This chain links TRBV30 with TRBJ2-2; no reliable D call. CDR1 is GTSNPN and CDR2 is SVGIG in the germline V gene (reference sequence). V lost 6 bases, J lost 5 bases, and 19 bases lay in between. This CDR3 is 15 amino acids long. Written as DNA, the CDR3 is TGTGCCTGTCCCCCCCGACGGTCAGGAACCGGGGAGCTGTTTTTT. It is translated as CACPPRRSGTGELFF.

This CDR3 is CASSRQGISYEQYF. As DNA, the CDR3 is TGTGCCAGCAGTAGACAGGGAATTTCCTACGAGCAGTACTTC. V and J are TRBV6-1 and TRBJ2-7; the match to TRBD1 covers 7 bases. The CDR3 loop spans 14 amino acids. From germline, CDR1 is MNHNS and CDR2 SASEGT. The ends lost 5 bases at V and 1 base at J; junction bases unmatched: 5.

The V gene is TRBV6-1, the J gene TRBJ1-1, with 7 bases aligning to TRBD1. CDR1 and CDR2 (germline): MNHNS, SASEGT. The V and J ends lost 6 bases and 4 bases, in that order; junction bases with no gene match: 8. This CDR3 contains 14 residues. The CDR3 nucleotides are TGTGCCAGCAGGCTGGGACAGTTGGGCACTGAAGCTTTCTTT. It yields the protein CASRLGQLGTEAFF.

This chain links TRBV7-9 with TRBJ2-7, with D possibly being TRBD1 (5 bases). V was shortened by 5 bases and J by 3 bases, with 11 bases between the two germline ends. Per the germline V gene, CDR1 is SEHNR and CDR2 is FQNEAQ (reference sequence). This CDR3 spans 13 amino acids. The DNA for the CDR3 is TGTGCCAGCAGCCTCGGACAATTCTACGAGCAGTACTTC. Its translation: CASSLGQFYEQYF.

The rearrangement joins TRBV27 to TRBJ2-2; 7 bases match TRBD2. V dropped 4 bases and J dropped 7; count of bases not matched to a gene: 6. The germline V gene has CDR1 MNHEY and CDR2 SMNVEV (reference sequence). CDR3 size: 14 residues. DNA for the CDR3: TGTGCCAGCAGTTCCCGGGGGGTAATCGGGGAGCTGTTTTTT. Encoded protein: CASSSRGVIGELFF.

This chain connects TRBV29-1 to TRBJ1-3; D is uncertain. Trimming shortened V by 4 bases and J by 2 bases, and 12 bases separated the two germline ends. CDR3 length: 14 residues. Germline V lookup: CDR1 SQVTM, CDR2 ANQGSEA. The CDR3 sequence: CSVAQQSPGNTIYF. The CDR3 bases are TGCAGCGTTGCTCAACAGAGTCCTGGAAACACCATATATTTT.

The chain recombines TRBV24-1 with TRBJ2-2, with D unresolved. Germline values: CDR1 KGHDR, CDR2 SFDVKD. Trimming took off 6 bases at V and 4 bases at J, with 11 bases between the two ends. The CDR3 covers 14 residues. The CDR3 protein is CATSNGMPTGELFF. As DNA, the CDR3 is TGTGCCACCAGTAATGGAATGCCCACCGGGGAGCTGTTTTTT.

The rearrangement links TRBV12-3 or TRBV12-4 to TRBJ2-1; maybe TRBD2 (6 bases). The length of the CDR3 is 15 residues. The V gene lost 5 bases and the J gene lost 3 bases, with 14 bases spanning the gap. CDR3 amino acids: CASSTGAPLYNEQFF. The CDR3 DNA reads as TGTGCCAGCAGTACGGGAGCCCCCCTCTACAATGAGCAGTTCTTC.

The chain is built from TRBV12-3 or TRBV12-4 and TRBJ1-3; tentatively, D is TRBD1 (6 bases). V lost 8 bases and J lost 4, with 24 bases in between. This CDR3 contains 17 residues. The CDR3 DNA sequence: TGTGCCAGCCAGCGGGGCGGGACACTTCACTCCGGAAACACCATATATTTT. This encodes CASQRGGTLHSGNTIYF.

CDR3 amino acids: CASSGRTGPNTEAFF. CDR3 in DNA: TGTGCCAGCAGCGGTAGGACAGGACCTAACACTGAAGCTTTCTTT. The chain couples TRBV6-1 to TRBJ1-1; 7 nucleotides agree with TRBD1. Trimming cost V 6 bases and J 2 bases; bases outside gene matches: 9. Germline assignment: CDR1 MNHNS and CDR2 SASEGT. This CDR3 spans 15 amino acids.

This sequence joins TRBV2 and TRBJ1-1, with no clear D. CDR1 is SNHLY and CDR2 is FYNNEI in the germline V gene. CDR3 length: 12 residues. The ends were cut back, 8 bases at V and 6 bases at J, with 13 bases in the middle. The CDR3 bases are TGTGCCAGCTCCGAGGGTTGGTCTGAAGCTTTCTTT. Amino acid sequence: CASSEGWSEAFF.

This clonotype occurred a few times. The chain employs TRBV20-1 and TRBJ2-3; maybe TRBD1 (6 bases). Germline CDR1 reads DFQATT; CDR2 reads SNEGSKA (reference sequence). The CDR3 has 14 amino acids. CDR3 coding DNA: TGCAACCTGACTACAGGGATTCGGGCAGATACGCAGTATTTT. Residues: CNLTTGIRADTQYF.

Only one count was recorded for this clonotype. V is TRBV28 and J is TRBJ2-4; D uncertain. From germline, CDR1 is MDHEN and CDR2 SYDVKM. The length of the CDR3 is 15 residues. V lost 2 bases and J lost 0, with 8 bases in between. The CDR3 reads CASSLVSLAKNIQYF. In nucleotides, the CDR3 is TGTGCCAGCAGTTTAGTGTCCCTAGCCAAAAACATTCAGTACTTC.

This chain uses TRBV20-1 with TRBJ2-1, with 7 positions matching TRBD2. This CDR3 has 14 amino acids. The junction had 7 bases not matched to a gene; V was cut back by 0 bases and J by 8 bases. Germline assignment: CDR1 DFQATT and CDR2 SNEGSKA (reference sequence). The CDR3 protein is CSARDGLGGYEQFF. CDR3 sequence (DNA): TGCAGTGCTAGAGATGGACTAGGAGGGTATGAGCAGTTCTTC.

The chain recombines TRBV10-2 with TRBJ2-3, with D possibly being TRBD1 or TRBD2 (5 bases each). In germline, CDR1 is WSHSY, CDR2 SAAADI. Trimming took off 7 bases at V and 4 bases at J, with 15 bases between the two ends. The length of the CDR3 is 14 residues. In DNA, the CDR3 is TGCGCCAGCAAGGGACGTGGGTACCCAGATACGCAGTATTTT. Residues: CASKGRGYPDTQYF.

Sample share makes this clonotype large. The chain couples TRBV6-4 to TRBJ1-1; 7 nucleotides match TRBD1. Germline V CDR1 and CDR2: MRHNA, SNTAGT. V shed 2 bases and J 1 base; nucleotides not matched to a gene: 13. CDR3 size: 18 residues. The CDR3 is CASSDERGTDYPNTEAFF. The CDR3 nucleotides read TGTGCCAGCAGTGACGAGAGGGGGACAGATTATCCGAACACTGAAGCTTTCTTT.

The CDR3 spells CAGDGGSGNTIYF. In DNA, the CDR3 is TGTGCCGGAGACGGGGGCTCTGGAAACACCATATATTTT. The chain has TRBV6-1 and TRBJ1-3; TRBD1 might be the D (5 bases). The germline gives CDR1 MNHNS, CDR2 SASEGT. Trimming pared 11 bases from V and 0 bases from J, leaving 11 bases between. The CDR3 is 13 amino acids.